This is a list of T cell receptor beta chains from one sample in a study of T cells in Graves' hyperthyroidism and ophthalmopathy. TCRdb re-called the multiplex PCR reads with MiXCR, one entry per CDR3 protein. The top ten clones hold about a third of a sample with approximately 370,000 distinct CDR3 sequences, approximately 18% of them seen once. The source material was blood. The receptor source for this set is a woman in her 30s with Graves' hyperthyroidism that later progressed to Graves' ophthalmopathy. Each CDR3 is given with its conserved first and last residue. The order of the fields is clone size, J gene, D gene, V gene, CDR3 DNA, CDR3 protein. The D gene is left open where the match is weak. Clone size is stated in some rows and not others, as once, few, many or a class when expanded.

few | TRBJ2-3 | NA | TRBV29-1 | TGCAGCGCCGCAGGGGCCGGGGCCACAGATACGCAGTATTTT | CSAAGAGATDTQYF
many | TRBJ2-5 | TRBD2 | TRBV2 | TGTGCCAGCAGTGAAGATAGCGGGAGAGAAGAGACCCAGTACTTC | CASSEDSGREETQYF
many | TRBJ2-7 | TRBD1 | TRBV7-8 | TGTGCCAGCAGCTTGAGAGCGGACAGGACCTTCTCCTACGAGCAGTACTTC | CASSLRADRTFSYEQYF
many | TRBJ1-6 | NA | TRBV12-3/TRBV12-4 | TGTGCCAGCAGCCACCAGGGGAATTCACCCCTCCACTTT | CASSHQGNSPLHF
NA | TRBJ2-7 | NA | TRBV20-1 | TGCAGTGCGGGTAGAGGGGAATACGAGCAGTACTTC | CSAGRGEYEQYF
NA | TRBJ2-6 | NA | TRBV20-1 | TGCAGGCGAGTAACCAGGGTCCCCGACTCTGGGGCCAACGTCCTGACTTTC | CRRVTRVPDSGANVLTF
NA | TRBJ2-7 | TRBD2 | TRBV3-1 | TGTGCCAGCAGCCAGGGTAGACTAGCGGGAGACTCCTACGAGCAGTACTTC | CASSQGRLAGDSYEQYF
many | TRBJ2-5 | NA | TRBV25-1 | TGTGCCAGCAATGCGGAGACCCAGTACTTC | CASNAETQYF
many | TRBJ1-6 | NA | TRBV27 | TGTGCCAGCAGTCCCAGGGCCAATTCACCCCTCCACTTT | CASSPRANSPLHF
many | TRBJ2-7 | NA | TRBV7-9 | TGTGCCAGCAGCTCCTCTCTCAATCCTCACGAGCAGTACTTC | CASSSSLNPHEQYF
many | TRBJ1-2 | NA | TRBV28 | TGTGCCAGCAGAGCGACCGGGACATCCGGCTATGGCTACACCTTC | CASRATGTSGYGYTF
many | TRBJ2-1 | NA | TRBV13 | TGTGCCAGCAGCCCCCGTGGCAATTACAATGAGCAGTTCTTC | CASSPRGNYNEQFF
once | TRBJ2-1 | NA | TRBV12-3/TRBV12-4 | TGTGCCAGCAGACTAGTAGTTGTCGATGAGCAGTTCTTC | CASRLVVVDEQFF
many | TRBJ2-3 | TRBD2 | TRBV2 | TGTGCCAGCAGTGACCGGCCGGGGGGAGATACGCAGTATTTT | CASSDRPGGDTQYF
many | TRBJ1-1 | NA | TRBV2 | TGTGCCAGCTTGCTGAGGGCTGAAGCTTTCTTT | CASLLRAEAFF
many | TRBJ1-1 | NA | TRBV12-3/TRBV12-4 | TGTGCCAGCAGTTTGGTCGCATCGAGGCCTGAAGCTTTCTTT | CASSLVASRPEAFF
many | TRBJ2-3 | TRBD1 | TRBV20-1 | TGCAGTGCGATCAGCTCGGGACAGGGGGATGTGACGCAGTATTTT | CSAISSGQGDVTQYF
many | TRBJ2-5 | TRBD1 | TRBV6-2/TRBV6-3 | TGTGCCAGCCGAAAGACAGGGGAGGAGACCCAGTACTTC | CASRKTGEETQYF
NA | TRBJ1-1 | TRBD1 | TRBV4-1 | TGCACCAACAGCCAAGGGGGACAGTCGAACACTGAAGCTTTCTTT | CTNSQGGQSNTEAFF
many | TRBJ2-5 | NA | TRBV10-3 | TGTGCCATCAGTGAGGGGTTGACCATGGGGGAGACCCAGTACTTC | CAISEGLTMGETQYF
few | TRBJ2-7 | TRBD2 | TRBV20-1 | TGCAGTGCCGCGGGACTAGCGCAAACCTACGAGCAGTACTTC | CSAAGLAQTYEQYF
NA | TRBJ2-7 | NA | TRBV28 | TGTGCCAGCAGTTATGACTGGGTCACCATGCAGTACTTC | CASSYDWVTMQYF
many | TRBJ1-1 | NA | TRBV28 | TGTGCCAGCACCACAGAACGGGGGGTTCGGACTGAAGCTTTCTTT | CASTTERGVRTEAFF
NA | TRBJ2-1 | NA | TRBV6-1 | TGTGCCAGCAGTGGGAGCCTTCGGACGGGAAGCTCCTACAATGAGCAGTTCTTC | CASSGSLRTGSSYNEQFF
NA | TRBJ2-5 | NA | TRBV7-8 | TGTGCCAGCAGCTTAGCGCTATCCCCAGGGGAAGAGACCCAGTACTTC | CASSLALSPGEETQYF
many | TRBJ1-2 | TRBD1 | TRBV28 | TGTGCCAGCAGTCTCCGGGACAGGGCACATCTCGGGGGCTACACCTTC | CASSLRDRAHLGGYTF
few | TRBJ2-3 | TRBD2 | TRBV20-1 | TGCAGTGCTAGACTAGCGGGGGGGGCAGATACGCAGTATTTT | CSARLAGGADTQYF
many | TRBJ2-5 | TRBD2 | TRBV5-1 | TGCGCCAGCAGCTTGCTAGCGGGGACGCAAGAGACCCAGTACTTC | CASSLLAGTQETQYF
many | TRBJ2-1 | TRBD1 | TRBV18 | TGTGCCAGCTCAGCCGGGACAGGGGGCGGGAATGAGCAGTTCTTC | CASSAGTGGGNEQFF
few | TRBJ1-2 | TRBD1 | TRBV5-6 | TGTGCCAGCAGCTTGGTTTCAGACAGGGGTCTCTATGGCTACACCTTC | CASSLVSDRGLYGYTF
many | TRBJ1-4 | TRBD1 | TRBV29-1 | TGCAGCGTTGGGACAGGGTCGGTTGAAAAACTGTTTTTT | CSVGTGSVEKLFF
many | TRBJ1-5 | NA | TRBV27 | TGTGCCAGCAGTGCGACAGCCGGCCTTAATCCCCAGCATTTT | CASSATAGLNPQHF
many | TRBJ2-3 | TRBD1 | TRBV28 | TGTGCCACCTCTAACATGGACAGGGCAGCAGATACGCAGTATTTT | CATSNMDRAADTQYF
NA | TRBJ2-1 | TRBD1 | TRBV5-1 | TGTGCCACTACAGCCCGGGACAGGGGAAATAATGAGCAGTTCTTC | CATTARDRGNNEQFF
NA | TRBJ2-2 | TRBD1 | TRBV5-1 | TGCGCCAGCAAGCTCGGACAGGGGGCCGGGGAGCTGTTTTTT | CASKLGQGAGELFF
NA | TRBJ2-1 | NA | TRBV6-5 | TGTGCCAGCAGTTACTCGTATCAGGGGAGCAGAAATGAGCAGTTCTTC | CASSYSYQGSRNEQFF
NA | TRBJ1-1 | NA | TRBV4-1 | TGCGCCAGCAGTCAAAGCTATCGTGAAGCTTTCTTT | CASSQSYREAFF
many | TRBJ2-7 | NA | TRBV20-1 | TGCAGTGCTAGAGCATTTGCGGGGGCGAAGTACGAGCAGTACTTC | CSARAFAGAKYEQYF
many | TRBJ2-3 | TRBD2 | TRBV12-3/TRBV12-4 | TGTGCCAGCAGTCCTCGACTAGCGGGAGGGGAAGATACGCAGTATTTT | CASSPRLAGGEDTQYF
NA | TRBJ1-1 | NA | TRBV3-1 | TGTGCCAGCAGCAGGCAAAAGGTCACTGAAGCTTTCTTT | CASSRQKVTEAFF
many | TRBJ1-4 | NA | TRBV28 | TGTGCCAGCAGTTTAAGCACAGCTACTAATGAAAAACTGTTTTTT | CASSLSTATNEKLFF
many | TRBJ2-2 | TRBD2 | TRBV20-1 | TGCAGTGCAACTGGACTAGCGGGGATGACTAACACCGGGGAGCTGTTTTTT | CSATGLAGMTNTGELFF
few | TRBJ2-7 | NA | TRBV9 | TGTGCCAGCAGCGTAGACGAGAGACAGGACTCCTACGAGCAGTACTTC | CASSVDERQDSYEQYF
many | TRBJ2-2 | NA | TRBV2 | TGTGCCAGCTCGACAGGATACACCGGGGAGCTGTTTTTT | CASSTGYTGELFF
once | TRBJ2-1 | TRBD2 | TRBV9 | TGTGCCAGCAGCGCGACTAGCGGGACCTACAATGAGCAGTTCTTC | CASSATSGTYNEQFF
many | TRBJ2-3 | NA | TRBV28 | TGTGCCAGCAGTTTCTCCAAAACAGCAGATACGCAGTATTTT | CASSFSKTADTQYF
many | TRBJ2-3 | NA | TRBV12-3/TRBV12-4 | TGTGCCAGCAGTTGGGACCAAGCTCGGGATACGCAGTATTTT | CASSWDQARDTQYF
NA | TRBJ2-1 | NA | TRBV24-1 | TGTGCCACCAGTGATCGCCGGGACGCTTACAATGAGCAGTTCTTC | CATSDRRDAYNEQFF
many | TRBJ2-7 | NA | TRBV7-9 | TGTGCCAGCAGCTCGAGGACCTCTCCTTCCTACGAGCAGTACTTC | CASSSRTSPSYEQYF
many | TRBJ2-7 | NA | TRBV19 | TGTGCCAGTAGTCCCCCGGGACATACCTACGAGCAGTACTTC | CASSPPGHTYEQYF
many | TRBJ2-7 | TRBD2 | TRBV4-1 | TGCGCCAGCAGCCAAGCTGCGACTAGCGGAACGCCCTACGAGCAGTACTTC | CASSQAATSGTPYEQYF
many | TRBJ1-1 | NA | TRBV20-1 | TGCAGTGCCAGAGCGGGATCGGAGAACACTGAAGCTTTCTTT | CSARAGSENTEAFF
NA | TRBJ2-7 | TRBD1 | TRBV19 | TGTGCCAGTAGTAGGGACAGTTCGAGCTCCTACGAGCAGTACTTC | CASSRDSSSSYEQYF
few | TRBJ2-5 | NA | TRBV7-2 | TGTGCCAGCAGCTTATTCAGTGGGGAATACCAAGAGACCCAGTACTTC | CASSLFSGEYQETQYF
many | TRBJ2-6 | TRBD1 | TRBV19 | TGTGGGGCGGCCACAGGGGCTGGGGCCAACGTCCTGACTTTC | CGAATGAGANVLTF
NA | TRBJ1-2 | TRBD1 | TRBV18 | TGTGCCAGCTCAGAACAGGGGGAAAACTATGGCTACACCTTC | CASSEQGENYGYTF
few | TRBJ2-6 | NA | TRBV7-9 | TGTGCCAGCAGCTTGGTGGGACTTGGGGCCAACGTCCTGACTTTC | CASSLVGLGANVLTF
once | TRBJ2-7 | TRBD2 | TRBV29-1 | TGCAGCGTTTCCCCCTCTAGCGGGAGCTCCTACGAGCAGTACTTC | CSVSPSSGSSYEQYF
NA | TRBJ1-1 | NA | TRBV5-6 | TGTGCCAGCAGCTACGGGTATGGCAGGGTGGCTTTCTTT | CASSYGYGRVAFF
many | TRBJ2-5 | TRBD1 | TRBV27 | TGTGCCAGCAGCCGCCGGGACAGCGTCCAAGAGACCCAGTACTTC | CASSRRDSVQETQYF